This T cell receptor beta chain was sequenced in a study of technical replicates of blood from a handful of donors. Produced via immunoSEQ multiplex PCR; TCRdb's table is partial and in-frame only. The table shows about 62,000 clones, with approximately 89% occurring only once. Germline values: CDR1 SGHTA, CDR2 FQGNSA. The CDR3 length is 15 residues. J lost 4 bases, V lost 7 bases, and 9 bases had no gene match. Sequencing used PBMCs. The sequence was obtained from a human donor in good health. Some clones in this sample may be carry-over from other donors' samples. V gene TRBV7-2 combines with J gene TRBJ2-1; 8 bases are shared with TRBD2. This chain's CDR3 is CASIQRGGRYNEQFF. The CDR3 DNA reads as TGTGCCAGCATCCAACGGGGCGGGAGGTACAATGAGCAGTTCTTC.